This is a list of T cell receptor beta chains from one sample in a study of blood T cell repertoires in COVID-19. Assay: immunoSEQ multiplex PCR; the TCRdb copy retains only in-frame clones and omits some. The profile shows about 160,000 clones, just under 85% of them singletons. Material: peripheral blood. The receptors originated from a man aged 40-49 years who had recovered from COVID-19. The CDR3 runs from the conserved cysteine through the conserved F or W. D genes are given only for firm matches. Clone size is given for some rows only: seen once, a few or many times, or a class if the clone is expanded.

D gene: .
CDR3 length: 15
V gene: TRBV3-1/TRBV3-2
clone size: .
J gene: TRBJ2-5
CDR3 protein: CASSLTGFPQETQYF
CDR3 DNA: TGTGCCAGCAGCCTTACAGGGTTTCCCCAAGAGACCCAGTACTTC

D gene: .
CDR3 length: 15
V gene: TRBV2
clone size: .
J gene: TRBJ1-5
CDR3 protein: CASSEVGGGNQPQHF
CDR3 DNA: TGTGCCAGCAGTGAAGTGGGTGGAGGCAATCAGCCCCAGCATTTT

D gene: .
CDR3 length: 15
V gene: TRBV6-2/TRBV6-3
clone size: .
J gene: TRBJ2-6
CDR3 protein: CASSSVRAGANVLTF
CDR3 DNA: TGTGCCAGCAGTTCAGTGAGGGCTGGGGCCAACGTCCTGACTTTC

D gene: TRBD1
CDR3 length: 16
V gene: TRBV18
clone size: .
J gene: TRBJ2-4
CDR3 protein: CASSSRQGVAKNIQYF
CDR3 DNA: TGTGCCAGCTCATCCCGACAGGGTGTAGCCAAAAACATTCAGTACTTC

D gene: TRBD1
CDR3 length: 15
V gene: TRBV5-4
clone size: .
J gene: TRBJ2-7
CDR3 protein: CASSSPGQEIYEQYF
CDR3 DNA: TGTGCCAGCAGCTCCCCGGGACAGGAGATCTACGAGCAGTACTTC

D gene: .
CDR3 length: 12
V gene: TRBV7-9
clone size: few
J gene: TRBJ1-5
CDR3 protein: CASSFGNQPQHF
CDR3 DNA: TGTGCCAGCAGCTTCGGGAATCAGCCCCAGCATTTT

D gene: TRBD1
CDR3 length: 14
V gene: TRBV10-3
clone size: .
J gene: TRBJ2-7
CDR3 protein: CAISGDRGAYEQYF
CDR3 DNA: TGTGCCATCAGCGGGGACAGGGGCGCCTACGAGCAGTACTTC

D gene: .
CDR3 length: 13
V gene: TRBV6-2/TRBV6-3
clone size: .
J gene: TRBJ2-1
CDR3 protein: CASSYGGIGEQFF
CDR3 DNA: TGTGCCAGCAGTTACGGAGGGATCGGTGAGCAGTTCTTC

D gene: TRBD1
CDR3 length: 13
V gene: TRBV6-5
clone size: .
J gene: TRBJ1-2
CDR3 protein: CASSYRQGAGYTF
CDR3 DNA: TGTGCCAGCAGTTACAGACAGGGGGCTGGCTACACCTTC

D gene: .
CDR3 length: 14
V gene: TRBV7-2
clone size: few
J gene: TRBJ1-3
CDR3 protein: CASSISFSGNTIYF
CDR3 DNA: TGTGCCAGCAGCATATCTTTCTCTGGAAACACCATATATTTT

D gene: TRBD2
CDR3 length: 16
V gene: TRBV3-1/TRBV3-2
clone size: many
J gene: TRBJ2-3
CDR3 protein: CASSFVVAGGTDTQYF
CDR3 DNA: TGTGCCAGCAGCTTCGTTGTAGCGGGGGGCACAGATACGCAGTATTTT

D gene: TRBD2
CDR3 length: 14
V gene: TRBV2
clone size: .
J gene: TRBJ2-1
CDR3 protein: CASSAERGDNEQFF
CDR3 DNA: TGTGCCAGCAGTGCTGAGCGGGGTGATAATGAGCAGTTCTTC

D gene: TRBD1
CDR3 length: 13
V gene: TRBV3-1/TRBV3-2
clone size: .
J gene: TRBJ1-4
CDR3 protein: CASSQGTGEKLFF
CDR3 DNA: TGTGCCAGCAGCCAAGGGACAGGGGAAAAACTGTTTTTT

D gene: .
CDR3 length: 16
V gene: TRBV11-3
clone size: once
J gene: TRBJ1-1
CDR3 protein: CASRPKTGPRNTEAFF
CDR3 DNA: TGTGCCAGTAGACCAAAAACAGGGCCTAGGAACACTGAAGCTTTCTTT

D gene: .
CDR3 length: 15
V gene: TRBV13
clone size: .
J gene: TRBJ2-3
CDR3 protein: CASSREATSTDTQYF
CDR3 DNA: TGTGCCAGCAGCCGGGAAGCGACTAGCACAGATACGCAGTATTTT

D gene: .
CDR3 length: 13
V gene: TRBV19
clone size: .
J gene: TRBJ2-2
CDR3 protein: CASSHRLAGELFF
CDR3 DNA: TGTGCCAGTAGTCACCGACTAGCCGGGGAGCTGTTTTTT

D gene: .
CDR3 length: 15
V gene: TRBV28
clone size: .
J gene: TRBJ1-3
CDR3 protein: CASSLSSISGNTIYF
CDR3 DNA: TGTGCCAGCAGTTTATCATCCATCTCTGGAAACACCATATATTTT

D gene: .
CDR3 length: 12
V gene: TRBV28
clone size: .
J gene: TRBJ1-1
CDR3 protein: CASSLGETEAFF
CDR3 DNA: TGTGCCAGCAGTTTAGGAGAGACTGAAGCTTTCTTT

D gene: .
CDR3 length: 11
V gene: TRBV19
clone size: .
J gene: TRBJ2-2
CDR3 protein: CASRRTGELFF
CDR3 DNA: TGTGCCAGTCGGCGGACCGGGGAGCTGTTTTTT

D gene: .
CDR3 length: 15
V gene: TRBV27
clone size: .
J gene: TRBJ1-1
CDR3 protein: CASSDYRRMNTEAFF
CDR3 DNA: TGTGCCAGCAGCGACTACAGACGAATGAACACTGAAGCTTTCTTT

D gene: .
CDR3 length: 15
V gene: TRBV2
clone size: few
J gene: TRBJ2-2
CDR3 protein: CASSELGPNTGELFF
CDR3 DNA: TGTGCCAGCAGTGAGTTGGGGCCGAACACCGGGGAGCTGTTTTTT

D gene: TRBD1
CDR3 length: 18
V gene: TRBV7-3
clone size: .
J gene: TRBJ2-2
CDR3 protein: CASSLTATGGGNTGELFF
CDR3 DNA: TGTGCCAGCAGCTTAACTGCCACAGGGGGTGGGAACACCGGGGAGCTGTTTTTT

D gene: .
CDR3 length: 16
V gene: TRBV5-4
clone size: .
J gene: TRBJ2-2
CDR3 protein: CASSLELRTNTGELFF
CDR3 DNA: TGTGCCAGCAGCTTGGAGCTCAGGACGAACACCGGGGAGCTGTTTTTT

D gene: .
CDR3 length: 14
V gene: TRBV2
clone size: .
J gene: TRBJ1-4
CDR3 protein: CASQWGGSNEKLFF
CDR3 DNA: TGTGCCAGCCAGTGGGGAGGAAGTAATGAAAAACTGTTTTTT

D gene: .
CDR3 length: 14
V gene: TRBV11-2
clone size: few
J gene: TRBJ1-3
CDR3 protein: CASSQTGLGNTIYF
CDR3 DNA: TGTGCCAGCAGCCAAACAGGGCTTGGAAACACCATATATTTT

D gene: .
CDR3 length: 14
V gene: TRBV5-1
clone size: .
J gene: TRBJ2-7
CDR3 protein: CASSFYGSGYEQYF
CDR3 DNA: TGCGCCAGCAGCTTTTACGGTTCGGGCTACGAGCAGTACTTC

D gene: .
CDR3 length: 15
V gene: TRBV11-3
clone size: .
J gene: TRBJ2-1
CDR3 protein: CASSLEEQYGGEQFF
CDR3 DNA: TGTGCCAGCAGCTTAGAGGAGCAATACGGGGGTGAGCAGTTCTTC

D gene: TRBD1
CDR3 length: 15
V gene: TRBV18
clone size: .
J gene: TRBJ2-4
CDR3 protein: CASSRARGLKNIQYF
CDR3 DNA: TGTGCCAGCTCACGAGCCAGGGGGCTTAAAAACATTCAGTACTTC